What follows are 26 T cell receptor beta chains derived from one specimen sequenced in a study of identical twins. TCRdb processed the 5' RACE reads anew with MiXCR; each CDR3 protein has one entry. The sample holds around 500,000 distinct CDR3 sequences; more than 13% are singletons and the top ten take over 0.5%. The same specimen was also included in a second study, on yellow fever vaccine responses in identical twins.

The sequenced material came from CD4+ T cells sorted from blood. Every receptor here comes from a woman aged 18-29 years in good health.

The V gene is TRBV7-3, the J gene TRBJ2-3; TRBD2 might be the D (6 bases). The V end lost 3 bases, the J end lost 6 bases, and 10 bases lay between the germline ends. The germline V gene encodes CDR1 SGHTA and CDR2 FQGTGA. The CDR3 runs 13 residues. This CDR3 is CASSFGGDDTQYF. The CDR3 nucleotides are TGTGCCAGCAGCTTTGGCGGGGACGATACGCAGTATTTT.

There are a few counts of this clonotype. The chain uses TRBV9 and TRBJ2-1; 7 bases map to TRBD2. CDR1 is SGDLS, CDR2 YYNGEE, per germline. With V trimmed by 0 bases and J by 2 bases, 5 bases remained unmatched. CDR3 length equals 16 residues. In nucleotides, the CDR3 is TGTGCCAGCAGCGTAGTGGTTAGCGGGCCCTACAATGAGCAGTTCTTC. Its translation is CASSVVVSGPYNEQFF.

This sequence joins TRBV6-1 and TRBJ2-7; D perhaps matches TRBD1 (5 bases). The V end was cut by 8 bases, the J end by 8 bases, with 19 bases between. Germline V gene lookup returns CDR1 MNHNS and CDR2 SASEGT. The CDR3 has 13 amino acids. This CDR3 is CASSRTAGHKQYF. The CDR3 region has the DNA TGTGCCAGCTCCCGAACTGCAGGGCACAAGCAGTACTTC.

The chain couples TRBV7-8 to TRBJ2-1; tentatively, D is TRBD2 (6 bases). The germline CDR1 and CDR2 sequences are SGHVS and FQNEAQ. The CDR3 runs 14 residues. V gave up 0 bases and J gave up 11 bases, with 14 bases separating them. The CDR3 is CASSLAASADKQFF. The CDR3 region has the DNA TGTGCCAGCAGCTTAGCGGCTAGCGCCGATAAGCAGTTCTTC.

This clonotype was picked up many times. The chain has TRBV10-1 and TRBJ2-2; 10 nucleotides agree with TRBD2. CDR3 length: 14 residues. The V gene's germline CDR1 is WNHNN and CDR2 SYGVQD (reference sequence). The junction had 3 bases not matched to a gene; V was cut back by 5 bases and J by 6 bases. CDR3 sequence (DNA): TGCGCCAGCAGTCCTAGCGGGAGTTCCGGGGAGCTGTTTTTT. Translation: CASSPSGSSGELFF.

The chain uses TRBV6-5 and TRBJ1-5, with 7 positions matching TRBD1. Germline CDR1 reads MNHEY; CDR2 reads SVGAGI. V shed 4 bases, J shed 4 bases, and the junction held 7 bases outside the gene matches. CDR3 length: 15 residues. Here the CDR3 reads CASSLTGAWNQPQHF. CDR3 nucleotide sequence: TGTGCCAGCAGTTTAACAGGGGCTTGGAATCAGCCCCAGCATTTT.

This clonotype was counted many times. J is TRBJ1-4 and V is TRBV5-1; 10 bases line up with TRBD1. CDR1 and CDR2 from the germline V gene are SGHRS and YFSETQ. Trimming at V came to 4 bases and at J to 4 bases, leaving 1 base not matched to a gene. The CDR3 runs to 14 residues. This CDR3 is CASSRDRGNEKLFF. For the CDR3, the DNA is TGCGCCAGCAGCCGGGACAGGGGTAATGAAAAACTGTTTTTT. The full variable domain, rest sourced from reference TRBV5-1 and TRBJ1-4, is KAGVTQTPRYLIKTRGQQVTLSCSPISGHRSVSWYQQTPGQGLQFLFEYFSETQRNKGNFPGRFSGRQFSNSRSEMNVSTLELGDSALYLCASSRDRGNEKLFFGSGTQLSVL.

This chain links TRBV5-1 with TRBJ2-7; 7 nucleotides align to TRBD2. The length of the CDR3 is 14 residues. Germline V lookup: CDR1 SGHRS, CDR2 YFSETQ. V dropped 5 bases and J dropped 5; count of bases not matched to a gene: 10. CDR3 coding DNA: TGCGCCAGCAGGCTTCCTACTGGGGGGGACGAGCAGTACTTC. Amino acid sequence: CASRLPTGGDEQYF.

The V call is TRBV20-1, the J call TRBJ2-1; 9 bases fit TRBD2. The ends lost 6 bases at V and 8 bases at J; junction bases unmatched: 14. The CDR3 runs 15 residues. CDR1 is DFQATT, CDR2 SNEGSKA, per germline (reference sequence). The DNA for the CDR3 is TGCAGTGCCCCTCACGCGGGAGGGATTCTGGATGAGCAGTTCTTC. As protein: CSAPHAGGILDEQFF.

This clonotype has only a few counts. The V call is TRBV29-1, the J call TRBJ2-7; weak D call: TRBD2 (6 bases). The CDR3 is 14 amino acids. Germline CDR1 is SQVTM and CDR2 is ANQGSEA. V lost 5 bases and J lost 0, with 14 bases in between. CDR3 amino acids: CSVQGLFPSYEQYF. CDR3 nucleotide sequence: TGCAGCGTTCAGGGACTCTTCCCCTCCTACGAGCAGTACTTC.

The chain links TRBV12-3 or TRBV12-4 to TRBJ2-3; D unresolved. The CDR3 has 14 amino acids. The ends were cut back, 1 base at V and 6 bases at J, with 11 bases in the middle. CDR3 bases: TGTGCCAGCAGTTTAGGGGGTAATGGGGATACGCAGTATTTT. Amino acids: CASSLGGNGDTQYF.

Here the CDR3 reads CAISEGGGSTDTQYF. In DNA form, the CDR3 reads TGTGCCATCAGTGAAGGCGGGGGCAGCACAGATACGCAGTATTTT. This chain joins TRBV10-3 and TRBJ2-3; possibly TRBD2 for D (7 bases). Deletions cut 3 bases from V and 0 bases from J, with 10 bases between. Germline V gives CDR1 ENHRY, CDR2 SYGVKD. The CDR3 extends over 15 amino acids.

J is TRBJ2-6 and V is TRBV5-1; D is unresolved. Deletions cut 5 bases from V and 2 bases from J, with 8 bases between. The length of the CDR3 is 14 residues. The germline gives CDR1 SGHRS, CDR2 YFSETQ. CDR3 nucleotide sequence: TGCGCCAGCAGGTCGGAGACTGGGGCCAACGTCCTGACTTTC. Amino acids: CASRSETGANVLTF.

This clonotype showed up just a few times. The chain carries TRBV5-1 and TRBJ2-6; the D gene is possibly TRBD2 (6 bases). The germline CDR1 and CDR2 sequences are SGHRS and YFSETQ. The germline V and J ends were trimmed by 4 bases and 4 bases, with 15 bases remaining between them. This CDR3 is 16 amino acids long. The CDR3 sequence is CASSPRGGVGANVLTF. The CDR3 bases are TGCGCCAGCAGCCCCAGAGGAGGGGTCGGGGCCAACGTCCTGACTTTC. Supplemented by reference TRBV5-1 and TRBJ2-6, the full variable domain reads KAGVTQTPRYLIKTRGQQVTLSCSPISGHRSVSWYQQTPGQGLQFLFEYFSETQRNKGNFPGRFSGRQFSNSRSEMNVSTLELGDSALYLCASSPRGGVGANVLTFGAGSRLTVL.

This rearrangement joins TRBV11-2 to TRBJ1-6, with 8 bases fitting TRBD1. The length of the CDR3 is 16 residues. CDR1 and CDR2 from the germline V gene are SGHAT and FQNNGV. Trimming removed 5 bases from V and 7 bases from J; junction bases left unmatched: 10. For the CDR3, the DNA is TGTGCCAGCAGCCCCCGACAGGGGACGCGGAATTCACCCCTCCACTTT. It yields the protein CASSPRQGTRNSPLHF.

This clonotype was observed a few times. The CDR3 DNA follows: TGCGCCAGCAGCCAAGGACAGGGGCCCCAAGAGACCCAGTACTTC. Amino acid sequence: CASSQGQGPQETQYF. The chain is built from TRBV4-1 and TRBJ2-5; TRBD1 aligns across 8 bases. CDR3 length: 15 amino acids. The V gene's germline CDR1 is MGHRA and CDR2 YSYEKL. The V gene end was trimmed by 1 base and the J gene end by 1 base; junction bases not matched to a gene: 2.

This clonotype appeared a few times. The chain is built from TRBV12-3 or TRBV12-4 and TRBJ2-7; 8 bases align to TRBD2. This CDR3 spans 14 amino acids. Unmatched junction bases numbered 5, after V lost 7 bases and J lost 0 bases. The chain's CDR3 is CASMGTSLSYEQYF. The CDR3 DNA follows: TGTGCCAGCATGGGGACTAGTCTCTCCTACGAGCAGTACTTC.

This clonotype was detected only a few times. The chain combines TRBV4-2 with TRBJ1-2, with unresolved D. This CDR3 is built from 14 residues. V was trimmed by 4 bases and J by 6 bases, leaving 15 bases between them. The germline V gene encodes CDR1 LGHNA and CDR2 YNFKEQ. CDR3 sequence: CASSLIKREDGYTF. CDR3 coding DNA: TGTGCCAGCAGCCTGATTAAGAGGGAGGATGGCTACACCTTC.

This clonotype was picked up a small number of times. The V and J genes are TRBV18 and TRBJ2-1; TRBD1 matches at 8 bases. CDR1 and CDR2 (germline): KGHSH, LQKENI. This CDR3 spans 15 amino acids. J was trimmed by 3 bases and V by 3 bases; bases with no gene match: 4. For the CDR3, the DNA is TGTGCCAGCTCACCTCCGGGACAGGTCTACAATGAGCAGTTCTTC. It yields the protein CASSPPGQVYNEQFF.

The rearrangement joins TRBV20-1 to TRBJ1-3; unclear D gene. V was pared by 0 bases and J by 5 bases, with 2 bases between. CDR1 is DFQATT, CDR2 SNEGSKA, per germline (reference sequence). The CDR3 is 11 residues long. The CDR3 sequence: CSARDRNTIYF. The CDR3 coding sequence is TGCAGTGCTAGAGATCGAAACACCATATATTTT.

Only a few counts were recorded for this clonotype. V and J are TRBV6-5 and TRBJ2-1; 12 bases align to TRBD1. The germline V gene has CDR1 MNHEY and CDR2 SVGAGI. This CDR3 comprises 17 residues. Unmatched junction bases numbered 11, after V lost 4 bases and J lost 7 bases. The CDR3 DNA sequence: TGTGCCAGCAGTTCTGAACCGGGACAGGGGGCTTTTAATGAGCAGTTCTTC. It is translated as CASSSEPGQGAFNEQFF.

This clonotype was counted between two and nine times. V and J are TRBV12-3 or TRBV12-4 and TRBJ2-1; 10 bases fit TRBD1. This CDR3 region has 16 residues. V shed 1 base, J shed 7 bases, and the junction held 7 bases outside the gene matches. The CDR3 is CASSLVPGTGANEQFF. As DNA, the CDR3 is TGTGCCAGCAGTTTAGTCCCCGGGACAGGGGCGAATGAGCAGTTCTTC.

This clonotype was seen more than once but under ten times. CDR3 amino acids: CASSLPGQGTEQYF. The CDR3 DNA reads as TGTGCCAGCAGTTTACCGGGACAGGGGACCGAGCAGTACTTC. J is TRBJ2-7 and V is TRBV6-5; TRBD1 matches 10 bases. With 4 bases clipped from V and 6 bases from J, the junction kept 6 bases outside the gene matches. This CDR3 region has 14 residues. Germline CDR1 and CDR2: MNHEY and SVGAGI.

Many counts were recorded for this clonotype. The chain uses TRBV5-1 and TRBJ2-3, with a tentative D call TRBD1 (5 bases). The V end lost 0 bases, the J end lost 4 bases, and 15 bases lay between the germline ends. CDR3 size: 16 residues. Germline values: CDR1 SGHRS, CDR2 YFSETQ. CDR3 amino acids: CASSLDGAGKADTQYF. CDR3 DNA sequence: TGCGCCAGCAGCTTGGATGGCGCAGGGAAGGCAGATACGCAGTATTTT. The whole variable domain, filled in from reference TRBV5-1 and TRBJ2-3, reads KAGVTQTPRYLIKTRGQQVTLSCSPISGHRSVSWYQQTPGQGLQFLFEYFSETQRNKGNFPGRFSGRQFSNSRSEMNVSTLELGDSALYLCASSLDGAGKADTQYFGPGTRLTVL.

The chain joins TRBV3-1 to TRBJ1-1, with D perhaps matching TRBD1 (6 bases). This CDR3 has 13 residues. CDR1 and CDR2 (germline): LGHDT, YNNKEL (reference sequence). Trimming took off 3 bases at V and 9 bases at J, with 14 bases between the two ends. The DNA for the CDR3 is TGTGCCAGCAGCCACACGGAGGACAGTAAAGCTTTCTTT. Protein sequence: CASSHTEDSKAFF.

This chain joins TRBV7-2 and TRBJ2-5, with D unclear. The germline CDR1 and CDR2 sequences are SGHTA and FQGNSA. There are 12 residues in the CDR3. V shed 5 bases and J shed 5 bases, with 9 bases lying between them. CDR3 amino acids: CASSQPTETQYF. CDR3 nucleotide sequence: TGTGCCAGCAGCCAGCCAACCGAGACCCAGTACTTC.